This T cell receptor (beta chain) was sequenced in a study of blood T cell repertoires in COVID-19. Study summary: Sample material is recorded as cDNA or gDNA derived from T cells, B-cell-depleted T cells, or PBMCs.

Germline values: CDR1 SGHKS, CDR2 YYEKEE (reference sequence). Trimming pared 2 bases from V and 0 bases from J, leaving 8 bases between. CDR3 length: 14 residues. In the original workflow: Reference gene primer amplification gave estimated nucleated cell counts. Sequencing used immunoSEQ multiplex PCR; TCRdb keeps in-frame clones, though not all of them. Clone size and V and J calls were adopted from that table, with D and trimming inferred from the DNA. The table has fewer than 300,000 clones, around four fifths seen once; the top ten hold approximately 5.4%. The chain couples TRBV5-5 to TRBJ2-5, with D unresolved. The origin of this receptor is an older man with acute or convalescent COVID-19. The sample taken for sequencing was peripheral blood. The CDR3 coding sequence is TGTGCCAGCAGCTTCGGGTCGTACCAAGAGACCCAGTACTTC. Translating it yields CASSFGSYQETQYF.